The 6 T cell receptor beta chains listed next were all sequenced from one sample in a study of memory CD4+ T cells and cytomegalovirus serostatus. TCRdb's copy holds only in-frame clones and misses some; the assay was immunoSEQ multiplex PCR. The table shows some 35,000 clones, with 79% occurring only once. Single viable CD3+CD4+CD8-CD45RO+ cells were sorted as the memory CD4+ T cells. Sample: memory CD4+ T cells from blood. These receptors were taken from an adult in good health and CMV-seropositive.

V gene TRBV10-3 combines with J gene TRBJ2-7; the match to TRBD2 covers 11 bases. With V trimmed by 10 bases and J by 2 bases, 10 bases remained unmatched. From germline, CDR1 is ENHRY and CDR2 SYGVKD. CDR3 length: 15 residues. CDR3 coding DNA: TGTGCCACACGACTAGCGGGACATAACCCCTACGAGCAGTACTTC. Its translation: CATRLAGHNPYEQYF.

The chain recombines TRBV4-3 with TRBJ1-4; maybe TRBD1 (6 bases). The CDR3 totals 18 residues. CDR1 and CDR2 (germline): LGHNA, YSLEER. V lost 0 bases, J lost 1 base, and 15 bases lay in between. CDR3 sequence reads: CASSQDRGGAGTNEKLFF. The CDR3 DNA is TGCGCCAGCAGCCAAGATAGGGGGGGCGCAGGAACTAATGAAAAACTGTTTTTT.

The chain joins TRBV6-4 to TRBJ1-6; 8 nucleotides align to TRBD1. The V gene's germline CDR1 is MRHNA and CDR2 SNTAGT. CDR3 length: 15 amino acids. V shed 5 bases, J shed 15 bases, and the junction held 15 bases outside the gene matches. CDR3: CASSSRPGGSNLLHF. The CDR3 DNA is TGTGCCAGCAGTTCCCGACCAGGGGGCTCGAATCTCCTCCACTTT.

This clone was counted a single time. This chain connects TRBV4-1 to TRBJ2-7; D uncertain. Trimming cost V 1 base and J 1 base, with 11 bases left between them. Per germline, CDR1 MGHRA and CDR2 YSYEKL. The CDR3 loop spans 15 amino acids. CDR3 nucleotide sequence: TGCGCCAGCAGCCAAGCCCCCGTGGGGTCCTACGAGCAGTACTTC. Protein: CASSQAPVGSYEQYF.

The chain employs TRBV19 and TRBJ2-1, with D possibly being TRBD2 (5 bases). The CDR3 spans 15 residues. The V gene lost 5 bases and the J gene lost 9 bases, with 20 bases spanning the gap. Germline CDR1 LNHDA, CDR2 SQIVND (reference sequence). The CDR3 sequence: CASSDLRRPNGEQFF. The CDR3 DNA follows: TGTGCCAGTAGTGACCTCAGGAGGCCCAACGGTGAGCAGTTCTTC.

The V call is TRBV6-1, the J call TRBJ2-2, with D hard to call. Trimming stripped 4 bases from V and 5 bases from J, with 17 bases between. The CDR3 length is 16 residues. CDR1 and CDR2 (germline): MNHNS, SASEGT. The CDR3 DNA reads TGTGCCAGCAGTGGCGGACCAGGAGACGGGACCGGGGAGCTGTTTTTT. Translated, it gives CASSGGPGDGTGELFF.